This T cell receptor (beta chain) came from a study of chronic HIV infection and antiretroviral therapy. TCRdb analysed the 5' RACE reads with MiXCR anew, one entry per CDR3 protein. The table records roughly 50,000 distinct CDR3 sequences, about 20% of them present only once. The junction had 5 bases not matched to a gene; V was cut back by 11 bases and J by 0 bases. Germline assignment: CDR1 ENHRY and CDR2 SYGVKD. The CDR3 totals 14 residues. This chain connects TRBV10-3 to TRBJ2-1; 9 bases agree with TRBD2. This sequence originates from an adult who had HIV and had not received antiretroviral therapy, or was an uninfected healthy control (not recorded which). The source material was peripheral blood. CDR3: CAAGGRDSYNEQFF. Here the CDR3 DNA reads TGTGCCGCTGGCGGGAGGGACTCCTACAATGAGCAGTTCTTC.